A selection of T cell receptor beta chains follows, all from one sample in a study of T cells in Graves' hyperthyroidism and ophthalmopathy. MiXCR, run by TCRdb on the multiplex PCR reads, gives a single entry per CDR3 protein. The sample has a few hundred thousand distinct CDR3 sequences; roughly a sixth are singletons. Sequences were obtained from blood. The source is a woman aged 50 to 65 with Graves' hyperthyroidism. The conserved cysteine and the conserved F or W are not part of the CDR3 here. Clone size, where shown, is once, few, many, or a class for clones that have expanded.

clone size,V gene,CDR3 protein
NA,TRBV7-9,ASSSTGWIDTGELF
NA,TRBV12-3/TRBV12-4,ASSSMTGGDEAF
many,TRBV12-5,ASAPLLALGNEQF
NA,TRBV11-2,ASSSSPSGVEQF
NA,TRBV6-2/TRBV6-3,ASSLPSGRTISYEQY
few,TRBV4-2,ASSHPERRGSNSPLH
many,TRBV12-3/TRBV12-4,ASKRLAGGTDTQY
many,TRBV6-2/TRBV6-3,ASSYRDRAIDEQF
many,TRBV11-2,ASSRDGQNEQF
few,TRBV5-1,ASSLDYASTDTQY
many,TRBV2,ASSEMRQGARGQF
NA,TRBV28,ASKPRPGRSTDTQY
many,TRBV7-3,ASSLDRGTEAF
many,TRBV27,ASSLGGTSGQTQY
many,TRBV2,ASSEKGIAKNIQY
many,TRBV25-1,ASSESNQLSSYEQY